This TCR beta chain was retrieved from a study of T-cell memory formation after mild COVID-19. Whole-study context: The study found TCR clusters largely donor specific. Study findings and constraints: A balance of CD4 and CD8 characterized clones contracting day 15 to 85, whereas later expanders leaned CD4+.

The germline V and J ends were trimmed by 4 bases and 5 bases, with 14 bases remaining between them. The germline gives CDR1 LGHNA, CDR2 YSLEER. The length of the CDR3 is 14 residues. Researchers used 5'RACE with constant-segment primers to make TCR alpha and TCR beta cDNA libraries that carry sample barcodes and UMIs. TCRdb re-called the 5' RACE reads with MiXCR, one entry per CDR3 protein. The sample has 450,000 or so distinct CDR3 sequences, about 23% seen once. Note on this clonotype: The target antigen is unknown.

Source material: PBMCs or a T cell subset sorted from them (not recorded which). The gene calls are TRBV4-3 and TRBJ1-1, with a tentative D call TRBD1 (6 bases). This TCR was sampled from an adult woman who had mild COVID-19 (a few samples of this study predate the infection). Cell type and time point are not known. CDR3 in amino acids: CASSLGHRETEAFF. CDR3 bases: TGCGCCAGCAGCCTGGGACATCGGGAGACTGAAGCTTTCTTT.